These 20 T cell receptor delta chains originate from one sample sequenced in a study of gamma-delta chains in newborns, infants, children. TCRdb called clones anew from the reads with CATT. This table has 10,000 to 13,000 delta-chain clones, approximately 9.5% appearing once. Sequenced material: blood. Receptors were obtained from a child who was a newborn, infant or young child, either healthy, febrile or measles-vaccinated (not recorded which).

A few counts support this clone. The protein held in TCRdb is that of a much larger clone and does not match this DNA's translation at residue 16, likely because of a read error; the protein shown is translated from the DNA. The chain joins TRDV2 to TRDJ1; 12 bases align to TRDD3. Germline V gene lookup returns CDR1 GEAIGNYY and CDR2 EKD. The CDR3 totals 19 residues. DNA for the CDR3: TGTGCCTGTGACACCATCTCTGGGGGATACGCGGCAGGACCCGATGAACTCATCTTT. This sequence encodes CACDTISGGYAAGPDELIF.

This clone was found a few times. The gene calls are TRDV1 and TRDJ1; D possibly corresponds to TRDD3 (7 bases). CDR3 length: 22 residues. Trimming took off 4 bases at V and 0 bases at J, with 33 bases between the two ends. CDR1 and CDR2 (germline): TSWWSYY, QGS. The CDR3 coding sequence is TGTGCTCTTGGGGGCCCGCCAACACTTCCTTCGGGGGATTCCTCGTACACCGATAAACTCATCTTT. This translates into CALGGPPTLPSGDSSYTDKLIF.

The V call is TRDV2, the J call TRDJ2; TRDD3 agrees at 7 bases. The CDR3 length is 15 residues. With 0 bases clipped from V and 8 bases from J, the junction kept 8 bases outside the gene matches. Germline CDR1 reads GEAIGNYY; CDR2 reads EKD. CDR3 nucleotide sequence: TGTGCCTGTGACACCTGGGGGACGCTGGGGGCACAACTCTTCTTT. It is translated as CACDTWGTLGAQLFF.

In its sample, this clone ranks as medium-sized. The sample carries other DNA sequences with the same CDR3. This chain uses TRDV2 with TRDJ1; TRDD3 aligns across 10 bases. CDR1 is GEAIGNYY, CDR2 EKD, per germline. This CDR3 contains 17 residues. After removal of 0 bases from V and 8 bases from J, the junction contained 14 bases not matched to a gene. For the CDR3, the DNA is TGTGCCTGTGACACCGTTAGAGGACTGGGGGATCCAGGGAAACTCATCTTT. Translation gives CACDTVRGLGDPGKLIF.

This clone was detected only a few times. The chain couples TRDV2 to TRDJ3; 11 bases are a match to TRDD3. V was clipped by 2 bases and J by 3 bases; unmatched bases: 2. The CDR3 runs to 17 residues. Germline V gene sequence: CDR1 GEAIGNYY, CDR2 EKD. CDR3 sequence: CACDITGGYWDTRQMFF. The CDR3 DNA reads TGTGCCTGTGACATTACTGGGGGATACTGGGACACCCGACAGATGTTTTTC.

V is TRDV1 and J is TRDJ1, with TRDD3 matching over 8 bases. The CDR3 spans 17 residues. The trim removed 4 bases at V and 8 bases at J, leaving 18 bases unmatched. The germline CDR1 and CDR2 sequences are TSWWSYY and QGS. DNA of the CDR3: TGTGCTCTTGGGGGCCACTACTGGGGGCCGTCTAATGGGAAACTCATCTTT. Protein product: CALGGHYWGPSNGKLIF.

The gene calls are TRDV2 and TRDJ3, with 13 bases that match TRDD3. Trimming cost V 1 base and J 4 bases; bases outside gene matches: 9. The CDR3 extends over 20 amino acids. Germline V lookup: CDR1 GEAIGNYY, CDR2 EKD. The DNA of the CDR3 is TGTGCCTGTGACACGATGACTACTGGGGGATACGAGTGGGACACCCGACAGATGTTTTTC. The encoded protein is CACDTMTTGGYEWDTRQMFF.

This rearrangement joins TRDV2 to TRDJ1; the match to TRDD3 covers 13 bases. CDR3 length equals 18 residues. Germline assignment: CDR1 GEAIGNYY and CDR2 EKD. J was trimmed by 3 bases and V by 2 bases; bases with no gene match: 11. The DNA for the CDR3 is TGTGCCTGTGACAGATTACTGGGGGATACGCGAGGCGCCGATAAACTCATCTTT. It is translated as CACDRLLGDTRGADKLIF.

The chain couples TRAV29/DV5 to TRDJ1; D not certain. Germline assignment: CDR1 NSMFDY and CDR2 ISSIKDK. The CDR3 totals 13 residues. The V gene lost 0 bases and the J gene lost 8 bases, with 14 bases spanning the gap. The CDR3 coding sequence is TGTGCAGCAAGCGCGCTAGAGTTGCCCAAACTCATCTTT. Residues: CAASALELPKLIF.

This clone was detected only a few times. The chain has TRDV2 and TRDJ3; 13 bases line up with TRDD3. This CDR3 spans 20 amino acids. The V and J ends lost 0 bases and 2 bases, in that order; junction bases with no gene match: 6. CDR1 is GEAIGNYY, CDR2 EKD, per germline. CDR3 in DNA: TGTGCCTGTGACACCGTACTGGGGGATACGCCAACCTGGGACACCCGACAGATGTTTTTC. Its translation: CACDTVLGDTPTWDTRQMFF.

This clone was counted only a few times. The CDR3 reads CAASIQLGATGKLIF. CDR3 bases: TGTGCAGCAAGTATCCAACTGGGGGCCACGGGTAAACTCATCTTT. V is TRAV29/DV5 and J is TRDJ1, with 8 positions matching TRDD3. The junction had 13 bases not matched to a gene; V was cut back by 2 bases and J by 7 bases. The CDR3 is made up of 15 amino acids. Per germline, CDR1 NSMFDY and CDR2 ISSIKDK.

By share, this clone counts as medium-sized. The CDR3 here is CACDTVSSGGSYTDKLIF. CDR3 nucleotide sequence: TGTGCCTGTGACACCGTGAGTTCGGGCGGATCGTACACCGATAAACTCATCTTT. The rearrangement links TRDV2 to TRDJ1, with D unclear. Germline CDR1 is GEAIGNYY and CDR2 is EKD. The CDR3 totals 18 residues. V lost 0 bases, J lost 0 bases, and 19 bases lay in between.

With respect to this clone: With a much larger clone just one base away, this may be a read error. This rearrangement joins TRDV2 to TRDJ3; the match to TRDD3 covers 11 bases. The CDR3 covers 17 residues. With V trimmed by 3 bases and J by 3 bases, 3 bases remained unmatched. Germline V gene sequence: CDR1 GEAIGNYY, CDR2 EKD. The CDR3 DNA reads TGTGCCTGTGACTATACTGGGGGATACTGGGACACCCGACAGATGTTTTTC. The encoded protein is CACDYTGGYWDTRQMFF.

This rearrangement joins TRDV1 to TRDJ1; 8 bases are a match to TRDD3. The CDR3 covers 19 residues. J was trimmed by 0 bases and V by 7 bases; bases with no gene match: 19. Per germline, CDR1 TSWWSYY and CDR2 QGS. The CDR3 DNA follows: TGTGCTCTTGACTCCACTACGTGGGATACGGTATGTAACACCGATAAACTCATCTTT. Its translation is CALDSTTWDTVCNTDKLIF.

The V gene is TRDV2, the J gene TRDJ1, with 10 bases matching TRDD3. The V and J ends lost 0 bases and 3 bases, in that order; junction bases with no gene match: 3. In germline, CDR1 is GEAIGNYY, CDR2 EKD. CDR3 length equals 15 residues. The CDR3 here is CACDTLGDRADKLIF. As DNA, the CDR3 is TGTGCCTGTGACACCCTGGGGGATAGGGCCGATAAACTCATCTTT.

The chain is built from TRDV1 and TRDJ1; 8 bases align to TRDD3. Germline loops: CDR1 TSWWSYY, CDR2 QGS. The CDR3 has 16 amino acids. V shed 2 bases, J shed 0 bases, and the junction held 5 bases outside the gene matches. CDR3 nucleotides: TGTGCTCTTGGGGAAGCACTGGGGGTTGACACCGATAAACTCATCTTT. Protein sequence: CALGEALGVDTDKLIF.

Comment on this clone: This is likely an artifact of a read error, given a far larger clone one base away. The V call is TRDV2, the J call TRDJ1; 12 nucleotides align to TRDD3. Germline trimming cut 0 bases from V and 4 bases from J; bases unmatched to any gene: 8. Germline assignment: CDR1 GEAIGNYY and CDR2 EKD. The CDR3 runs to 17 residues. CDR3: CACDTLLGDTRYDKLIF. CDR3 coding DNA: TGTGCCTGTGACACCCTGCTGGGGGATACGCGTTACGATAAACTCATCTTT.

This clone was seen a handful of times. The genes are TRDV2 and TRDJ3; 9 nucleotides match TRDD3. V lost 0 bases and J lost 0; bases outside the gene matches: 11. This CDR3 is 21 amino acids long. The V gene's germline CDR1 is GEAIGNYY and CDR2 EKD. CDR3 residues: CACDTLKGTGGSSWDTRQMFF. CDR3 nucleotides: TGTGCCTGTGACACCCTTAAGGGTACTGGGGGAAGCTCCTGGGACACCCGACAGATGTTTTTC.

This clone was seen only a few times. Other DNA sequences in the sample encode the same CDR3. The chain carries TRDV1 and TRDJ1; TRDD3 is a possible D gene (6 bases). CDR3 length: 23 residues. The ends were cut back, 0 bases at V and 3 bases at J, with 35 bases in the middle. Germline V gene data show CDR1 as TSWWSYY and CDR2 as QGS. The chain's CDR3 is CALGELQWYRQAGASIGADKLIF. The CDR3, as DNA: TGTGCTCTTGGGGAACTTCAGTGGTACCGTCAGGCTGGGGCCTCCATCGGGGCCGATAAACTCATCTTT.

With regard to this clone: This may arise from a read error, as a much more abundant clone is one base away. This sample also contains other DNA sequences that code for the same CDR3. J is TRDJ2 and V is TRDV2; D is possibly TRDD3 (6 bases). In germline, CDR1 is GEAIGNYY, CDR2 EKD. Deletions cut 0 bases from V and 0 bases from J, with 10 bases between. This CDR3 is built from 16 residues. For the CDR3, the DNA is TGTGCCTGTGACACCTTGGGGGCTACTTTGACAGCACAACTCTTCTTT. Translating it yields CACDTLGATLTAQLFF.